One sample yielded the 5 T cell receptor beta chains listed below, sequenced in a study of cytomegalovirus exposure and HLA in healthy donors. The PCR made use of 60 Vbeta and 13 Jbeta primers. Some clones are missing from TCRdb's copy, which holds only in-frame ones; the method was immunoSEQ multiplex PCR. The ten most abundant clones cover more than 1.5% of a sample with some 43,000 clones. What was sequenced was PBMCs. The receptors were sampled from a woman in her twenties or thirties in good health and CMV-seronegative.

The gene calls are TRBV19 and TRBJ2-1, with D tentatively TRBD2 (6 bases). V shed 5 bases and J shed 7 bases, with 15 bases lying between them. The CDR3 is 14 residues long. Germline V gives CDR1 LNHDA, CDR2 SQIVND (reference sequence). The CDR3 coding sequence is TGTGCCAGTAGTCAAAGGGCCGGGAGTAATGAGCAGTTCTTC. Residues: CASSQRAGSNEQFF.

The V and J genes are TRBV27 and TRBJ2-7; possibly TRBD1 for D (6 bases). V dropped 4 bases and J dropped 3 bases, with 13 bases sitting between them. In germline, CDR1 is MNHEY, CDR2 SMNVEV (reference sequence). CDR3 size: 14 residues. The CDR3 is CASSSSGVFYEQYF. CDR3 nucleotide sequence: TGTGCCAGCAGTTCCTCAGGGGTTTTCTACGAGCAGTACTTC.

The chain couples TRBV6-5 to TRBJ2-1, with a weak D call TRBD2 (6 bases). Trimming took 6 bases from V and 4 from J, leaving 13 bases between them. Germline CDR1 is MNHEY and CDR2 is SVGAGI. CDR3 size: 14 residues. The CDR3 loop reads CASSYRGTYNEQFF. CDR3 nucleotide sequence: TGTGCCAGCAGCTACCGCGGGACGTACAATGAGCAGTTCTTC.

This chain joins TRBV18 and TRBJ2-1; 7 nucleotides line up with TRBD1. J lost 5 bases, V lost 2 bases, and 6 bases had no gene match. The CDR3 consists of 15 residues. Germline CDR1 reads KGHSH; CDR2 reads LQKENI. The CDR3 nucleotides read TGTGCCAGCTCACCAGCGACAGGGAACCACAATGAGCAGTTCTTC. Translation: CASSPATGNHNEQFF.

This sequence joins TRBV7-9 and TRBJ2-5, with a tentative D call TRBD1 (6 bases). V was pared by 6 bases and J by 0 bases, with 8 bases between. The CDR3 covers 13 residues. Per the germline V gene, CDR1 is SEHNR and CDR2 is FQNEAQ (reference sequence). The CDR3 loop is CASSTGYQETQYF. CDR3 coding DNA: TGTGCCAGCAGTACAGGGTACCAAGAGACCCAGTACTTC.